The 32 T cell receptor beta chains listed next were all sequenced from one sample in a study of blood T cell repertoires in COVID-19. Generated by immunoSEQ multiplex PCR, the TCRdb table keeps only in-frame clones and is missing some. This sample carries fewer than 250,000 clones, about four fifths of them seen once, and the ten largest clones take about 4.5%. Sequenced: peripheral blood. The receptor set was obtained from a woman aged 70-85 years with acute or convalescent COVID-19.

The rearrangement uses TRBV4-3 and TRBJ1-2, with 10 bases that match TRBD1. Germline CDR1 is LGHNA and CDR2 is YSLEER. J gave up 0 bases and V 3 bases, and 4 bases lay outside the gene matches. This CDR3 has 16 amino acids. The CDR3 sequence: CASSQRTGGTNYGYTF. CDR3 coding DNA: TGCGCCAGCAGCCAGAGGACAGGGGGGACTAACTATGGCTACACCTTC.

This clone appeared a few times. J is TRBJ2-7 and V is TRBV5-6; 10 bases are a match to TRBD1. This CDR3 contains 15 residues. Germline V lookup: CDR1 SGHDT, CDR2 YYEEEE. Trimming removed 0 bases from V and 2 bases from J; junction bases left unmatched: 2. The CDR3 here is CASSLAGTGAYEQYF. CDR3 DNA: TGTGCCAGCAGCTTGGCGGGGACAGGGGCCTACGAGCAGTACTTC.

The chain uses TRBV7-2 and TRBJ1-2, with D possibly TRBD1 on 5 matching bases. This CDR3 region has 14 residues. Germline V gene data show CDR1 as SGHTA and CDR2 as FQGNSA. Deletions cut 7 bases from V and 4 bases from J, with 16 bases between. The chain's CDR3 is CASTAGGRGYGYTF. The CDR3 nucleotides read TGTGCCAGCACCGCCGGGGGGAGGGGCTATGGCTACACCTTC.

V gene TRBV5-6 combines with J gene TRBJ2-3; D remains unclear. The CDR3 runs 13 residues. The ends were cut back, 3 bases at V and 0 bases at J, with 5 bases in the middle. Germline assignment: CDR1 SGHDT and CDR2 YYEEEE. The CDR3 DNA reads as TGTGCCAGCAGCTGGGCCAGCACAGATACGCAGTATTTT. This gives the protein CASSWASTDTQYF.

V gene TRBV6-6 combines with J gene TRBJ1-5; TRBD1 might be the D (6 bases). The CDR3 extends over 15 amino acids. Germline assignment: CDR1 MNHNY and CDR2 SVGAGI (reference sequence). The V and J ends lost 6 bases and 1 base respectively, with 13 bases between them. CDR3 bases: TGTGCCAGCAGCCCCAGGGGAGTGAGCAATCAGCCCCAGCATTTT. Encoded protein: CASSPRGVSNQPQHF.

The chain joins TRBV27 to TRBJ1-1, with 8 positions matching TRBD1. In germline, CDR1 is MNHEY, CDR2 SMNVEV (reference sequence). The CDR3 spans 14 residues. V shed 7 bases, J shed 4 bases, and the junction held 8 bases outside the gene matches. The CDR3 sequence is CASKAGGGGTEAFF. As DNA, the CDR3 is TGTGCCAGCAAAGCAGGGGGCGGGGGCACTGAAGCTTTCTTT.

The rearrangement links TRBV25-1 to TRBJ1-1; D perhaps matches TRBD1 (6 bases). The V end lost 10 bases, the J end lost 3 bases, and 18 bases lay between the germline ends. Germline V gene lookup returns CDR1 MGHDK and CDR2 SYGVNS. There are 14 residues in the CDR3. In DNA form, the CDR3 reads TGTGCCACCCGGTTAGGGGGGGCTGACACTGAAGCTTTCTTT. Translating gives CATRLGGADTEAFF.

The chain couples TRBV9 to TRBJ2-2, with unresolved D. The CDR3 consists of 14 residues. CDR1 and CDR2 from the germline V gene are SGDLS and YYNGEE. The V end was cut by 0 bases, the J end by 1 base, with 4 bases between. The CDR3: CASSVARNTGELFF. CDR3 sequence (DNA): TGTGCCAGCAGCGTAGCCCGGAACACCGGGGAGCTGTTTTTT.

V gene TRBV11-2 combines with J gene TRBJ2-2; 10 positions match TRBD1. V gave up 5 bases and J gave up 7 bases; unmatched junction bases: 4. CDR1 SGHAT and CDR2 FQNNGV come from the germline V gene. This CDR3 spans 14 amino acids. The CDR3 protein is CASSPGQGFGELFF. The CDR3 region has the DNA TGTGCCAGCAGCCCGGGACAGGGGTTCGGGGAGCTGTTTTTT.

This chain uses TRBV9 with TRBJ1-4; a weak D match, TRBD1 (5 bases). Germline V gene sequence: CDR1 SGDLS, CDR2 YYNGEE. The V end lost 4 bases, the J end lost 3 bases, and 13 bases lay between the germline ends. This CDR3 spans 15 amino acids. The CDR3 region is CASSPQAGSNEKLFF. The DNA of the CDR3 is TGTGCCAGCAGCCCCCAGGCAGGGTCTAATGAAAAACTGTTTTTT.

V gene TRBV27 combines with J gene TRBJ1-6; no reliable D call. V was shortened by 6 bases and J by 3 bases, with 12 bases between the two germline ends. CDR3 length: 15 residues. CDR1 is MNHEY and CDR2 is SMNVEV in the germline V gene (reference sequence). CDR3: CASREIPSYNSPLHF. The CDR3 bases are TGTGCCAGCAGAGAAATTCCCAGCTATAATTCACCCCTCCACTTT.

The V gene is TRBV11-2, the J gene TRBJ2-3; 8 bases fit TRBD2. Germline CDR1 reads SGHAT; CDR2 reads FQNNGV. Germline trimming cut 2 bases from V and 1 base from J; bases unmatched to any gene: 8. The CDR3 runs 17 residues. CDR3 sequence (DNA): TGTGCCAGCAGCTTATGGGGGACTAGTATGGGCACAGATACGCAGTATTTT. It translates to CASSLWGTSMGTDTQYF.

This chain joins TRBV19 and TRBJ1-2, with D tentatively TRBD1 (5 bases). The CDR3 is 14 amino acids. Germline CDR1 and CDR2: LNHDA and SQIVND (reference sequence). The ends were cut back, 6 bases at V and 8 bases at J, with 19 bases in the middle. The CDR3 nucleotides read TGTGCCAGTAGGATGCCAGGGACTGACTGGGGCTACACCTTC. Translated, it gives CASRMPGTDWGYTF.

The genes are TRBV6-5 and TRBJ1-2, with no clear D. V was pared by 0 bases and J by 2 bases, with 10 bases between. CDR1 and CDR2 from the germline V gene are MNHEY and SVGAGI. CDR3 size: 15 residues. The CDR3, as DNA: TGTGCCAGCAGTTACTCCCGTGGAGGGAACTATGGCTACACCTTC. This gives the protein CASSYSRGGNYGYTF.

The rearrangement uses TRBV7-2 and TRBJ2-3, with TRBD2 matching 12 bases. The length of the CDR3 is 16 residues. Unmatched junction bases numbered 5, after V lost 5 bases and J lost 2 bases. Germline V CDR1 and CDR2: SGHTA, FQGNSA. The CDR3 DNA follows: TGTGCCAGCAGCCGCGGACTAGCGGGGACCACAGATACGCAGTATTTT. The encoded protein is CASSRGLAGTTDTQYF.

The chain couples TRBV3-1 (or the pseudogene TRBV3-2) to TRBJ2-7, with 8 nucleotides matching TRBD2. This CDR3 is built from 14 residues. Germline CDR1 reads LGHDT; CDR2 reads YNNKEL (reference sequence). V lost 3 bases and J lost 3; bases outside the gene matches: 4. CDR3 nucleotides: TGTGCCAGCAGCCAGGCGGGGGGCTACTACGAGCAGTACTTC. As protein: CASSQAGGYYEQYF.

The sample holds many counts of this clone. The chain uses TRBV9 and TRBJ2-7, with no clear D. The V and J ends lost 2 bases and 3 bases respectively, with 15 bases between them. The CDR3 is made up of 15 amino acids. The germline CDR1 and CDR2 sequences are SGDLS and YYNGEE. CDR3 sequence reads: CASSVDPQANYEQYF. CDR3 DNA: TGTGCCAGCAGCGTTGATCCCCAGGCAAACTACGAGCAGTACTTC.

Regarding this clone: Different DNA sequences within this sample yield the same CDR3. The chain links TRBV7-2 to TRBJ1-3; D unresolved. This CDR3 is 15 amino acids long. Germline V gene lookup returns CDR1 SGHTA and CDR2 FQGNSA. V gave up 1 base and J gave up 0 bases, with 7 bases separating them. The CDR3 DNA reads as TGTGCCAGCAGCTTAGACTCATTCTCTGGAAACACCATATATTTT. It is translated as CASSLDSFSGNTIYF.

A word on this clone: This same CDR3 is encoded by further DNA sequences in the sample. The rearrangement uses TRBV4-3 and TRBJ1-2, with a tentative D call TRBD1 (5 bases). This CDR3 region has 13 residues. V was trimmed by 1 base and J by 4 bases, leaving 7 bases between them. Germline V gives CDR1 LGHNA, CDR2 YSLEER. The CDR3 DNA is TGCGCCAGCAGCCAAGGACAGCTCTATGGCTACACCTTC. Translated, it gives CASSQGQLYGYTF.

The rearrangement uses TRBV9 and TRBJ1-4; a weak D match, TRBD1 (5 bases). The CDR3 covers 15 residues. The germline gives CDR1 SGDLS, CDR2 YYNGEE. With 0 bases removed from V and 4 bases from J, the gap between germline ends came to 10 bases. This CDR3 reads CASSVAGIDNEKLFF. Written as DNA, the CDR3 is TGTGCCAGCAGCGTAGCAGGGATCGATAATGAAAAACTGTTTTTT.

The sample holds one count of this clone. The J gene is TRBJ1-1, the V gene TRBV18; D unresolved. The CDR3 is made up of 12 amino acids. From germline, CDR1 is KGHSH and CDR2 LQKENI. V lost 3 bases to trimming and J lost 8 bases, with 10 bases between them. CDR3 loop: CASSPSSREAFF. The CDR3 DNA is TGTGCCAGCTCACCCTCGAGTAGAGAAGCTTTCTTT.

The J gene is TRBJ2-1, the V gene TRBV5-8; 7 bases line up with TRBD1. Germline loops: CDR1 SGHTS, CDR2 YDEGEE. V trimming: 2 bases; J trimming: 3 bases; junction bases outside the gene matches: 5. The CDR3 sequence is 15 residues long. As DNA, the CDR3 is TGTGCCAGCAGCTTTGACAGGGCCCTCTACAATGAGCAGTTCTTC. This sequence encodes CASSFDRALYNEQFF.

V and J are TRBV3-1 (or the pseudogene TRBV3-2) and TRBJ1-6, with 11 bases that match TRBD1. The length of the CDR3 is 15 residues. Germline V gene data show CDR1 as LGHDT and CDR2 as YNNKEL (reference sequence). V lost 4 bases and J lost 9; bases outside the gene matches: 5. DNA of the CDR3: TGTGCCAGCAGCCCCTGGACAGGGGGCTCTTCACCCCTCCACTTT. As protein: CASSPWTGGSSPLHF.

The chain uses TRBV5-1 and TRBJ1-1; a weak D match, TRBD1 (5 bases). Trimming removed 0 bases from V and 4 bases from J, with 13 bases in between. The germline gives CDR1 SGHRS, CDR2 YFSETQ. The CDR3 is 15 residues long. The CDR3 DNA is TGCGCCAGCAGCTTGGAGTTTGGGGGGAGCACTGAAGCTTTCTTT. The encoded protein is CASSLEFGGSTEAFF. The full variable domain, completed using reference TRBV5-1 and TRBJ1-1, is KAGVTQTPRYLIKTRGQQVTLSCSPISGHRSVSWYQQTPGQGLQFLFEYFSETQRNKGNFPGRFSGRQFSNSRSEMNVSTLELGDSALYLCASSLEFGGSTEAFFGQGTRLTVV.

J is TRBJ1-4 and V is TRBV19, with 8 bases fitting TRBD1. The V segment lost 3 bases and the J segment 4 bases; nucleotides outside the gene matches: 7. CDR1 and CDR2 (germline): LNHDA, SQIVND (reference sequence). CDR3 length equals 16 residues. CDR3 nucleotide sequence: TGTGCCAGTAGTATCCAGGGGGCTGGAGTTAATGAAAAACTGTTTTTT. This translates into CASSIQGAGVNEKLFF.

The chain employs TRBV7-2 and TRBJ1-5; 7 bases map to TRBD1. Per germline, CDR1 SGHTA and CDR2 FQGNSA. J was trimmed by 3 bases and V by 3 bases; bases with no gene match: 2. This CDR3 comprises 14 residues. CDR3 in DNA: TGTGCCAGCAGCTTGACAGGGAACAATCAGCCCCAGCATTTT. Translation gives CASSLTGNNQPQHF.

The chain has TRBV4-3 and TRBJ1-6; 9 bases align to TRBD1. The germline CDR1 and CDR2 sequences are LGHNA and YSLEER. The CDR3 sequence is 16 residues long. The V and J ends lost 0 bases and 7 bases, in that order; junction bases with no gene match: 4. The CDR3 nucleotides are TGCGCCAGCAGCCAAGACTACAGGGGGCGGAATTCACCCCTCCACTTT. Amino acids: CASSQDYRGRNSPLHF.

CDR3 coding DNA: TGTGCCAGCAGTTACGACAGGGCAGGGCTCCACTTT. Amino acid sequence: CASSYDRAGLHF. The J gene is TRBJ1-6, the V gene TRBV6-5; 7 bases line up with TRBD1. From germline, CDR1 is MNHEY and CDR2 SVGAGI. V was pared by 2 bases and J by 16 bases, with 5 bases of the junction left unmatched. This CDR3 is 12 amino acids long.

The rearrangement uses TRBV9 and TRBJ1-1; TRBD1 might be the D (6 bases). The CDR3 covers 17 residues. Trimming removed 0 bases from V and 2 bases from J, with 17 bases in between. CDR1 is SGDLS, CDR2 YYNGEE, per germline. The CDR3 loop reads CASSVAGVAGGNTEAFF. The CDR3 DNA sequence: TGTGCCAGCAGCGTAGCTGGTGTGGCGGGGGGCAACACTGAAGCTTTCTTT. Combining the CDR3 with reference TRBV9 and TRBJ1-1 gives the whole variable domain DSGVTQTPKHLITATGQRVTLRCSPRSGDLSVYWYQQSLDQGLQFLIQYYNGEERAKGNILERFSAQQFPDLHSELNLSSLELGDSALYFCASSVAGVAGGNTEAFFGQGTRLTVV.

The chain's CDR3 is CASSIGRGTDTQYF. The CDR3 DNA follows: TGTGCCAGTAGTATCGGCAGGGGCACAGATACGCAGTATTTT. The chain recombines TRBV19 with TRBJ2-3, with D possibly TRBD1 on 5 matching bases. The CDR3 is 14 amino acids. Per germline, CDR1 LNHDA and CDR2 SQIVND (reference sequence). The V end lost 3 bases, the J end lost 1 base, and 8 bases lay between the germline ends.

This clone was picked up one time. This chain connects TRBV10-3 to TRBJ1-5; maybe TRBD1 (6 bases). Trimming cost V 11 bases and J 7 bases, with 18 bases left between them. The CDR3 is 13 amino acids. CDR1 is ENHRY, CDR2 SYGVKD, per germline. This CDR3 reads CASTPQGRQPQHF. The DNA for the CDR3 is TGTGCCTCCACCCCTCAGGGGCGCCAGCCCCAGCATTTT.

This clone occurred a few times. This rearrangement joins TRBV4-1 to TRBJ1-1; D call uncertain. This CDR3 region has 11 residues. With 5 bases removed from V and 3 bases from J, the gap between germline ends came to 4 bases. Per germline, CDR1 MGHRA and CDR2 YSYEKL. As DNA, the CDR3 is TGCGCCAGCAGCTCTTACACTGAAGCTTTCTTT. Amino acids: CASSSYTEAFF.